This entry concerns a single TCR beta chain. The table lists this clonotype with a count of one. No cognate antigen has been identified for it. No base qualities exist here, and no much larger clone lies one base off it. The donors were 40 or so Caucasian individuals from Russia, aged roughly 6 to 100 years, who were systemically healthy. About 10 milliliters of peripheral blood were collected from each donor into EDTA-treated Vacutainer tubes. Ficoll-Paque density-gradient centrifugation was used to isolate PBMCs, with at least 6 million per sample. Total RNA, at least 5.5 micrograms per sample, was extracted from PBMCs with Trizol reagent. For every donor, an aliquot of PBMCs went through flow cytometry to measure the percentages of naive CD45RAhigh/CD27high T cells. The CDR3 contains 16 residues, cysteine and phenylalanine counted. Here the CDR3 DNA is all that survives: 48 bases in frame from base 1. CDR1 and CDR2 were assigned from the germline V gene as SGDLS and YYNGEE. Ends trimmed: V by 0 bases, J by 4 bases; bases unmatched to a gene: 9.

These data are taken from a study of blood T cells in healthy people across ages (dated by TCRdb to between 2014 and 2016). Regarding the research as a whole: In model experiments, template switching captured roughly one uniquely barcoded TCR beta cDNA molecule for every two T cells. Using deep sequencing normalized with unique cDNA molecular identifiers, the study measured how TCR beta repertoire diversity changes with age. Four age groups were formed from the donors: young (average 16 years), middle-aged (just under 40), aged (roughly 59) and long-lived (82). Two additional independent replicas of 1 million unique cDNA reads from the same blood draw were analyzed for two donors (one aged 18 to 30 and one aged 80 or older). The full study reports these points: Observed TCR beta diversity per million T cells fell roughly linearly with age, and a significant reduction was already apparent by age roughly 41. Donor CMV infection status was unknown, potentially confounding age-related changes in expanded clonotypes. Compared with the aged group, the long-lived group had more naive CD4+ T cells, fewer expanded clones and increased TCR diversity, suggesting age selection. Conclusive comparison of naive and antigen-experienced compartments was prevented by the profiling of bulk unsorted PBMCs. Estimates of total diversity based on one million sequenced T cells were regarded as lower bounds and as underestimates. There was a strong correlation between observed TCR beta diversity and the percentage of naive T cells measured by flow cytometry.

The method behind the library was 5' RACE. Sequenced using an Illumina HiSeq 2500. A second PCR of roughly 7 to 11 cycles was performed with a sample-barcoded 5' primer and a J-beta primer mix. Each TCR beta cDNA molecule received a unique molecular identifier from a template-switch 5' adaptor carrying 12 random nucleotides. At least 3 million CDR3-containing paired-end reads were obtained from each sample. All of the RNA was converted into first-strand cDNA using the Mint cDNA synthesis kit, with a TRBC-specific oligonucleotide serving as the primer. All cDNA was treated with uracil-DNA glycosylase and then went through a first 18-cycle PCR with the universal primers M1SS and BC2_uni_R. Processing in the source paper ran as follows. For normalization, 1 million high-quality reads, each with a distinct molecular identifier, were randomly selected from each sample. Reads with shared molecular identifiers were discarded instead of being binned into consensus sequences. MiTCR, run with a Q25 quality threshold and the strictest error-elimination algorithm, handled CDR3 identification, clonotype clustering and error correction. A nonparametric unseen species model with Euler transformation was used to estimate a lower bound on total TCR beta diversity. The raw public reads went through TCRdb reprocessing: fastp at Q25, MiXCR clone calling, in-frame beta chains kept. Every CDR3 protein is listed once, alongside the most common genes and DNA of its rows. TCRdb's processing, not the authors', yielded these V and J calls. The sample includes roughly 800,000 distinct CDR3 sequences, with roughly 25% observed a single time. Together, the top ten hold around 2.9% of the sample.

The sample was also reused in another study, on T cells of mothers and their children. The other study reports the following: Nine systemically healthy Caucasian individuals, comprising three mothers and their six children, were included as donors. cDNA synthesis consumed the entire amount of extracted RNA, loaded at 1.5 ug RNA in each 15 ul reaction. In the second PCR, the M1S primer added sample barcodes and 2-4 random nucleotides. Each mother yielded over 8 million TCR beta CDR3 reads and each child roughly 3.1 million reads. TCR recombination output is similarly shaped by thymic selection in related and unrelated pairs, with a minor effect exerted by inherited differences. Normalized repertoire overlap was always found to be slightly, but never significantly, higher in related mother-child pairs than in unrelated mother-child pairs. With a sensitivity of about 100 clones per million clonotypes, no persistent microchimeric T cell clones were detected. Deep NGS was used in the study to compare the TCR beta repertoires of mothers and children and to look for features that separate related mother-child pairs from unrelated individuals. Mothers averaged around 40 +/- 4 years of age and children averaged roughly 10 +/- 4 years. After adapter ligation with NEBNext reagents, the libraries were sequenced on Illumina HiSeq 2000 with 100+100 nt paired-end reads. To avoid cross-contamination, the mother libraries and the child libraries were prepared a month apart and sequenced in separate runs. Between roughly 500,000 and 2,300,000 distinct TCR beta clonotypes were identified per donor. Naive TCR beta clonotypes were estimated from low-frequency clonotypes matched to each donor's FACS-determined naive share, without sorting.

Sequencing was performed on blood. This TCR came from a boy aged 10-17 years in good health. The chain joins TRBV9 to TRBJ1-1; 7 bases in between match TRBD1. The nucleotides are TGTGCCAGCAGCGTAGAAGGCGCAGGGGGATCCACTGAAGCTTTCTTT. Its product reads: CASSVEGAGGSTEAFF.